A single sample gave rise to the 29 T cell receptor beta chains below, sequenced in a study of read filtering for tumor transcriptome and immune sequencing (dated by TCRdb to the early 2020s). For sequencing, an Illumina HiSeq 4000 was employed. The Immunoverse kit was used to build TCR libraries from around 420 ng RNA, with molecular barcoded adaptors covering alpha/delta and beta/gamma chains. TCRdb reprocessing: public reads trimmed at Q25 with fastp, clones called with MiXCR, in-frame beta chains kept. Rows are unified per CDR3 protein, each entry keeping the most common DNA and genes. In this sample the table shows 50,000 or so distinct CDR3 sequences, around 20% of which occur a single time. The ten largest account for less than 20% of the sample. The sequenced material came from a population of CD138-negative cells sorted from bone marrow. Per the publication, the cell subset or site label means: bone marrow mononuclear cells depleted of CD138+ plasma/myeloma cells by negative magnetic selection. These receptors originate from a donor aged 40 or over with multiple myeloma.

This clonotype has ten or more counts. V usage is TRBV20-1 and J usage is TRBJ2-1, with TRBD1 as a possible D gene (5 bases). The V end lost 6 bases, the J end lost 12 bases, and 21 bases lay between the germline ends. The CDR3 extends over 13 amino acids. Germline lookup yields CDR1 DFQATT and CDR2 SNEGSKA (reference sequence). The CDR3 DNA reads as TGCAGTGCCACCTCCGAGCCCCCAGGGTGGCAGTTCTTC. Its translation is CSATSEPPGWQFF.

The table lists this clonotype with many counts. The CDR3 bases are TGCAGTGCTAGAGATATGGTTGAAGCTTTCTTT. Translation: CSARDMVEAFF. This chain links TRBV20-1 with TRBJ1-1; D is unclear. The CDR3 spans 11 residues. V shed 0 bases and J shed 7 bases, with 6 bases lying between them. The germline V gene encodes CDR1 DFQATT and CDR2 SNEGSKA (reference sequence).

The chain joins TRBV11-2 to TRBJ2-2; D perhaps matches TRBD2 (6 bases). The CDR3 sequence is 16 residues long. V lost 4 bases and J 11 bases, leaving 23 bases between the germline ends. The V gene's germline CDR1 is SGHAT and CDR2 FQNNGV. CDR3 bases: TGTGCCAGCAGCTCCTCCCGGGGGACTCGGGACGGAGAGCTGTTTTTT. Translated: CASSSSRGTRDGELFF. Full variable domain (remainder filled in from reference TRBV11-2 and TRBJ2-2): EAGVAQSPRYKIIEKRQSVAFWCNPISGHATLYWYQQILGQGPKLLIQFQNNGVVDDSQLPKDRFSAERLKGVDSTLKIQPAKLEDSAVYLCASSSSRGTRDGELFFGEGSRLTVL.

This clonotype was recorded many times. This rearrangement joins TRBV7-8 to TRBJ2-1; TRBD2 aligns across 11 bases. The length of the CDR3 is 18 residues. Germline CDR1 SGHVS, CDR2 FQNEAQ. Losses at the gene ends were 1 base for V and 7 bases for J; bases not matched to a gene: 12. CDR3 DNA: TGTGCCAGCAGCTTAGTATATTCCCTAGCGGGAGGACGAAATGAGCAGTTCTTC. Amino acid sequence: CASSLVYSLAGGRNEQFF.

Many counts were recorded for this clonotype. V is TRBV7-9 and J is TRBJ2-3, with D perhaps matching TRBD1 (6 bases). The germline V gene encodes CDR1 SEHNR and CDR2 FQNEAQ (reference sequence). This CDR3 spans 17 amino acids. Between the trimmed V and J ends, which lost 4 bases and 4 bases, there was a span of 21 bases. The CDR3 DNA reads TGTGCCAGCAGCTCACCTAAGGCAGGGGATTCGGCAGATACGCAGTATTTT. Translating gives CASSSPKAGDSADTQYF.

As for this clonotype: This may stem from a read error, because a much larger clone lies one nucleotide away. This chain joins TRBV12-3 or TRBV12-4 and TRBJ1-6, with D unresolved. V was clipped by 3 bases and J by 5 bases, with 8 bases between them. This CDR3 contains 14 residues. CDR3 loop: CASSFHSNNSPLHF. CDR3 coding DNA: TGTGCCAGCAGTTTTCACAGTAATAATTCACCCCTCCACTTT.

On this clonotype itself: It may be a read error: a sequence one base away is much more abundant. This CDR3 is missing its conserved last phenylalanine or tryptophan, likely due to a read error. This rearrangement joins TRBV6-5 to TRBJ2-1; 7 bases align to TRBD1. The germline V gene encodes CDR1 MNHEY and CDR2 SVGAGI. The CDR3 contains 15 residues. V dropped 2 bases and J dropped 7; count of bases not matched to a gene: 8. CDR3 amino acids: CASSYGQVRGNEQFS. CDR3 nucleotide sequence: TGTGCCAGCAGTTACGGACAGGTTAGGGGGAATGAGCAGTTCTCC.

In this sample, this clonotype turned up a few times. This could be a read error, since a much larger clone is one nucleotide away. This chain links TRBV5-1 with TRBJ2-2; a possible D gene is TRBD2 (6 bases). CDR3 size: 14 residues. Germline values: CDR1 SGHRS, CDR2 YFSETQ. The CDR3 loop reads CVSSLVSSAGELFF. The DNA of the CDR3 is TGCGTCAGCAGCTTGGTGTCTAGCGCCGGGGAGCTGTTTTTT. The variable domain in full, with the rest retrieved from reference TRBV5-1 and TRBJ2-2, is KAGVTQTPRYLIKTRGQQVTLSCSPISGHRSVSWYQQTPGQGLQFLFEYFSETQRNKGNFPGRFSGRQFSNSRSEMNVSTLELGDSALYLCVSSLVSSAGELFFGEGSRLTVL.

This clonotype came up many times. The gene calls are TRBV18 and TRBJ1-1; 9 bases are shared with TRBD1. Germline CDR1 KGHSH, CDR2 LQKENI. The CDR3 runs to 14 residues. V lost 2 bases to trimming and J lost 5 bases; unmatched junction nucleotides: 3. As DNA, the CDR3 is TGTGCCAGCTCACCATGGACAGGGGAAACTGAAGCTTTCTTT. Translation: CASSPWTGETEAFF.

This sequence joins TRBV30 and TRBJ1-1; possibly TRBD1 for D (6 bases). The CDR3 sequence is 10 residues long. Germline lookup yields CDR1 GTSNPN and CDR2 SVGIG (reference sequence). V was shortened by 5 bases and J by 11 bases, with 12 bases between the two germline ends. CDR3 in amino acids: CAWGHRAAFF. The CDR3 DNA sequence: TGTGCCTGGGGCCACAGGGCCGCTTTCTTT.

By sample fraction, this clonotype is medium-sized (0.01 to 0.1%). The rearrangement links TRBV13 to TRBJ2-1; 7 nucleotides match TRBD2. CDR3 length equals 16 residues. Per the germline V gene, CDR1 is PRHDT and CDR2 is FYEKMQ (reference sequence). After removal of 2 bases from V and 2 bases from J, the junction contained 6 bases not matched to a gene. This CDR3 reads CASSLWAGVPYNEQFF. The CDR3 DNA reads TGTGCCAGCAGCTTATGGGCGGGAGTTCCCTACAATGAGCAGTTCTTC.

The V call is TRBV12-5, the J call TRBJ1-5; 10 bases agree with TRBD1. Germline V gives CDR1 LGHNT, CDR2 FRNRAP. The V gene end was trimmed by 7 bases and the J gene end by 6 bases; junction bases not matched to a gene: 6. The CDR3 length is 14 residues. CDR3 DNA sequence: TGTGCTAGTGACCCGGGACAGGGGACTCAGCCCCAGCATTTT. Amino acid sequence: CASDPGQGTQPQHF.

In the case of this clonotype: At one of its ends the junction is not consistent with the germline gene, which may arise from a read error. The rearrangement joins TRBV5-1 to TRBJ2-1, with D tentatively TRBD1 (5 bases). Germline V gene sequence: CDR1 SGHRS, CDR2 YFSETQ. This CDR3 is 12 amino acids long. CDR3: CACSSQEFEQFF. For the CDR3, the DNA is TGCGCCTGCAGCTCACAGGAGTTTGAGCAGTTCTTC. Supplemented by reference TRBV5-1 and TRBJ2-1, the full variable domain reads KAGVTQTPRYLIKTRGQQVTLSCSPISGHRSVSWYQQTPGQGLQFLFEYFSETQRNKGNFPGRFSGRQFSNSRSEMNVSTLELGDSALYLCACSSQEFEQFFGPGTRLTVL.

This clonotype is deemed medium-sized. The V gene is TRBV20-1, the J gene TRBJ2-1, with TRBD2 matching 11 bases. Germline-derived CDR1 and CDR2 are DFQATT and SNEGSKA (reference sequence). J lost 10 bases, V lost 5 bases, and 10 bases had no gene match. This CDR3 comprises 14 residues. The CDR3 DNA reads as TGCAGTGCTGGACTAGCGGGTCTGGCACAGGAGCAGTTCTTC. It is translated as CSAGLAGLAQEQFF.

The table lists this clonotype with many counts. The CDR3 reads CASSLVPGELFF. DNA of the CDR3: TGTGCCAGCAGCTTAGTACCCGGGGAGCTGTTTTTT. The chain uses TRBV7-2 and TRBJ2-2, with D unclear. The germline CDR1 and CDR2 sequences are SGHTA and FQGNSA. The germline V and J ends were trimmed by 1 base and 6 bases, with 3 bases remaining between them. The CDR3 has 12 residues.

This clonotype has a single count. No conserved phenylalanine or tryptophan is present at the end of the CDR3, so a read error is the likely explanation. The chain couples TRBV19 to TRBJ2-5; D ambiguous. Per germline, CDR1 LNHDA and CDR2 SQIVND (reference sequence). This CDR3 is 12 amino acids long. The CDR3 coding sequence is TGTGCCAGTAGTATGCACCAAGAGGCCCAGTACTCC. Protein product: CASSMHQEAQYS.

J is TRBJ2-1 and V is TRBV12-3 or TRBV12-4; a possible D gene is TRBD2 (6 bases). Trimming stripped 9 bases from V and 9 bases from J, with 21 bases between. CDR3 size: 14 residues. CDR3 sequence reads: CASTGRGGWSEQFF. The CDR3 coding sequence is TGTGCCAGTACAGGACGGGGAGGATGGAGTGAGCAGTTCTTC.

This clonotype came up many times. V gene TRBV12-3 or TRBV12-4 combines with J gene TRBJ2-7; no clear D. Trimming took 3 bases from V and 0 from J, leaving 6 bases between them. The CDR3 has 13 amino acids. The CDR3 loop reads CASSFGSSYEQYF. The CDR3 region has the DNA TGTGCCAGCAGTTTTGGGTCCTCCTACGAGCAGTACTTC.

This clonotype occurred many times. The chain recombines TRBV7-9 with TRBJ2-5, with D hard to call. This CDR3 has 14 amino acids. Trimming took 3 bases from V and 7 from J, leaving 15 bases between them. The germline CDR1 and CDR2 sequences are SEHNR and FQNEAQ (reference sequence). CDR3 amino acids: CASSLMTLAGTQYF. The CDR3 DNA follows: TGTGCCAGCAGCTTGATGACACTCGCAGGGACCCAGTACTTC.

This clonotype was seen ten or more times. The V call is TRBV7-3, the J call TRBJ2-6; D perhaps matches TRBD2 (5 bases). Germline values: CDR1 SGHTA, CDR2 FQGTGA. This CDR3 has 17 residues. Trimming pared 4 bases from V and 2 bases from J, leaving 15 bases between. The CDR3 here is CASSSPVGGTGANVLTF. The CDR3, as DNA: TGTGCCAGCAGCTCCCCCGTCGGAGGAACTGGGGCCAACGTCCTGACTTTC.

This clonotype has at least ten counts. The chain combines TRBV12-3 or TRBV12-4 with TRBJ1-2; D uncertain. The germline V and J ends were trimmed by 2 bases and 7 bases, with 11 bases remaining between them. The CDR3 runs 13 residues. The CDR3 DNA is TGTGCCAGCAGTTTACGGGTGGCTTCTGGCTACACCTTC. Protein sequence: CASSLRVASGYTF.

V and J are TRBV6-1 and TRBJ2-3, with no clear D. Germline loops: CDR1 MNHNS, CDR2 SASEGT. CDR3 length: 14 amino acids. V was trimmed by 6 bases and J by 1 base, leaving 11 bases between them. This CDR3 is CASRSRERTDTQYF. The CDR3 nucleotides are TGTGCCAGCAGATCCCGCGAGCGCACAGATACGCAGTATTTT.

Remarks on this clonotype: A junction boundary mismatches the germline segment, possibly from a read error. This chain uses TRBV12-5 with TRBJ1-1; 7 nucleotides line up with TRBD1. Germline V gives CDR1 LGHNT, CDR2 FRNRAP. The CDR3 is made up of 13 amino acids. The CDR3 sequence is CAIDQGGNTGAFF. For the CDR3, the DNA is TGTGCTATCGATCAGGGGGGTAACACTGGAGCTTTCTTT.

The sample holds many counts of this clonotype. This sequence joins TRBV11-2 and TRBJ2-1; D unclear. Trimming cost V 5 bases and J 3 bases, with 11 bases left between them. This CDR3 spans 14 amino acids. In germline, CDR1 is SGHAT, CDR2 FQNNGV. The CDR3 DNA follows: TGTGCCAGCAGCCTACAGAGTTACTACAATGAGCAGTTCTTC. It specifies CASSLQSYYNEQFF.

This clonotype was seen ten or more times. V and J are TRBV12-3 or TRBV12-4 and TRBJ1-1; 9 nucleotides agree with TRBD1. With 5 bases clipped from V and 4 bases from J, the junction kept 8 bases outside the gene matches. The CDR3 has 15 amino acids. The CDR3 protein is CASSRLGQGSTEAFF. For the CDR3, the DNA is TGTGCCAGCAGTCGCCTAGGACAGGGGTCCACTGAAGCTTTCTTT.

This clonotype was counted ten times or more. This chain uses TRBV30 with TRBJ1-4; unclear D gene. V was shortened by 0 bases and J by 2 bases, with 7 bases between the two germline ends. Germline V CDR1 and CDR2: GTSNPN, SVGIG (reference sequence). The CDR3 extends over 14 amino acids. The CDR3 nucleotides read TGTGCCTGGAGTGTAGGAGGGACTAATGAAAAACTGTTTTTT. Protein sequence: CAWSVGGTNEKLFF. Variable domain in full (rest from reference TRBV30 and TRBJ1-4): SQTIHQWPATLVQPVGSPLSLECTVEGTSNPNLYWYRQAAGRGLQLLFYSVGIGQISSEVPQNLSASRPQDRQFILSSKKLLLSDSGFYLCAWSVGGTNEKLFFGSGTQLSVL.

With regard to this clonotype: One end of the junction fails to match germline, which may point to a read error. The V and J genes are TRBV7-9 and TRBJ1-1; 8 nucleotides align to TRBD1. CDR1 and CDR2 from the germline V gene are SEHNR and FQNEAQ (reference sequence). CDR3 length: 14 residues. CDR3 region: CASGLQGVQTEAFF. The CDR3 DNA reads as TGTGCCAGCGGCTTACAGGGGGTACAGACTGAAGCTTTCTTT.

The sample holds a few counts of this clonotype. A much larger clone lies one base from this, so it may be a read error. V gene TRBV12-3 or TRBV12-4 combines with J gene TRBJ1-1; 7 nucleotides line up with TRBD1. Unmatched junction bases numbered 10, after V lost 6 bases and J lost 3 bases. This CDR3 has 15 residues. CDR3 sequence reads: CASSRLRDSDTEAFF. The CDR3 DNA sequence: TGTGCCAGCAGCCGCCTCCGGGACAGTGACACTGAAGCTTTCTTT.

This clonotype was seen repeatedly, ten times or more. In DNA form, the CDR3 reads TGCGCCAGCAGCGAAGATCCTAATGAAAAACTGTTTTTT. Protein product: CASSEDPNEKLFF. The gene calls are TRBV5-1 and TRBJ1-4; D is uncertain. The CDR3 length is 13 residues. The germline CDR1 and CDR2 sequences are SGHRS and YFSETQ. Trimming shortened V by 4 bases and J by 3 bases, and 7 bases separated the two germline ends.